One and the same sample provided the 7 T cell receptor beta chains below, sequenced in a study of blood T cell repertoires in COVID-19. Produced via immunoSEQ multiplex PCR; TCRdb's table is partial and in-frame only. The table includes about 110,000 clones, roughly 80% detected once. Sequencing was carried out using peripheral blood. These receptors were collected from a woman aged 80 or over with acute or convalescent COVID-19.

The rearrangement links TRBV19 to TRBJ1-2, with D possibly matching TRBD1 (6 bases). The germline V and J ends were trimmed by 5 bases and 8 bases, with 15 bases remaining between them. This CDR3 contains 13 residues. Looked up from germline, CDR1 is LNHDA and CDR2 is SQIVND (reference sequence). This CDR3 reads CASSAAGARGYTF. In DNA, the CDR3 is TGTGCCAGTAGTGCTGCGGGGGCGCGGGGCTACACCTTC.

V usage is TRBV20-1 and J usage is TRBJ2-1, with 7 bases fitting TRBD1. V was pared by 5 bases and J by 10 bases, with 5 bases of the junction left unmatched. CDR3 length equals 11 residues. Looked up from germline, CDR1 is DFQATT and CDR2 is SNEGSKA (reference sequence). The CDR3 loop is CSAQDRKEQFF. CDR3 nucleotide sequence: TGCAGTGCTCAGGACAGGAAAGAGCAGTTCTTC.

The chain recombines TRBV29-1 with TRBJ2-5; weak D call: TRBD1 (6 bases). Trimming took 7 bases from V and 1 from J, leaving 13 bases between them. Germline V lookup: CDR1 SQVTM, CDR2 ANQGSEA. The CDR3 is 13 amino acids. In nucleotides, the CDR3 is TGCAGCGGAGGGGGTTTCGCCCAAGAGACCCAGTACTTC. Its translation is CSGGGFAQETQYF.

The chain joins TRBV11-2 to TRBJ2-7; 14 bases match TRBD2. Per germline, CDR1 SGHAT and CDR2 FQNNGV. V dropped 1 base and J dropped 7; count of bases not matched to a gene: 9. The CDR3 is made up of 17 amino acids. In DNA, the CDR3 is TGTGCCAGCAGCTTAGTCCCTAGACTAGCGGGAGGGCAAGAGCAGTACTTC. Translated, it gives CASSLVPRLAGGQEQYF.

The table lists this clone with a few counts. The chain employs TRBV28 and TRBJ1-1; TRBD1 might be the D (5 bases). The CDR3 loop spans 12 amino acids. V lost 4 bases to trimming and J lost 5 bases, with 8 bases between them. Germline V gene data show CDR1 as MDHEN and CDR2 as SYDVKM. DNA of the CDR3: TGTGCCAGCAGTTCCAGGGTGACTGAAGCTTTCTTT. Its protein is CASSSRVTEAFF.

This clone is a singleton in its sample. The rearrangement joins TRBV5-6 to TRBJ1-1, with 8 bases aligning to TRBD1. Per the germline V gene, CDR1 is SGHDT and CDR2 is YYEEEE. The CDR3 loop spans 13 amino acids. V lost 1 base, J lost 4 bases, and 0 bases stayed unmatched. CDR3 sequence: CASSLTGGTEAFF. CDR3 coding DNA: TGTGCCAGCAGCTTGACAGGGGGCACTGAAGCTTTCTTT.

CDR3 sequence (DNA): TGTGCCACCAGTGATTTGCCGACGACAGGGTCGAGAACTGAAGCTTTCTTT. It codes for CATSDLPTTGSRTEAFF. The chain joins TRBV24-1 to TRBJ1-1; TRBD1 matches at 7 bases. From germline, CDR1 is KGHDR and CDR2 SFDVKD. The CDR3 is made up of 17 amino acids. Trimming cost V 0 bases and J 5 bases; bases outside gene matches: 11.